This T cell receptor beta chain appears in the sequencing data of a study of T cell responses to AZD1222 COVID-19 vaccine. Clones were read by immunoSEQ multiplex PCR, and TCRdb kept only the in-frame ones, dropping some. The repertoire holds 100,000 or so clones, with roughly nine tenths as singletons. CDR1 is SGHTA and CDR2 is FQGNSA in the germline V gene. The V end lost 0 bases, the J end lost 5 bases, and 11 bases lay between the germline ends. CDR3 length: 15 amino acids. Study-level points and caveats: Targets within unmutated variant regions were reportedly found for nearly half of spike-specific TCRs. Recipients of two AZD1222 doses showed rising Spike-specific TCR breadth and depth. Donors, mostly white British, included more females; clonal diversity was possibly underestimated.

As for this clone: Its antigen remains unidentified.

Source: peripheral blood, taken 28 days after the second AZD1222 dose. The sequence was obtained from an adult who received the AZD1222 COVID-19 vaccine. The V gene is TRBV7-2, the J gene TRBJ2-1, with D unresolved. The DNA for the CDR3 is TGTGCCAGCAGCTTAGCGTTCGGACGGCACAATGAGCAGTTCTTC. Translated: CASSLAFGRHNEQFF.